Each of the 26 T cell receptor beta chains below was sequenced from the same sample in a study of T cell changes during pregnancy in multiple sclerosis. The assay was immunoSEQ multiplex PCR, and TCRdb's table has in-frame clones only and misses some. The sample has over 45,000 clones, 93% seen once. This material consisted of CD8+ T cells from peripheral blood mononuclear cells, taken in the third trimester of pregnancy. These receptors all stem from a female donor with multiple sclerosis, enrolled in a pregnancy study.

The chain combines TRBV5-4 with TRBJ2-3; 7 bases align to TRBD2. Trimming took 2 bases from V and 2 from J; bases not matched to a gene: 11. This CDR3 spans 17 amino acids. Germline lookup yields CDR1 SGHNT and CDR2 YYREEE (reference sequence). CDR3 DNA sequence: TGTGCCAGCAGCTTCTCGCCCACTAGCGCGCACACAGATACGCAGTATTTT. Its translation is CASSFSPTSAHTDTQYF.

The chain links TRBV5-1 to TRBJ2-5; a possible D gene is TRBD2 (6 bases). Gene TRBJ2-7 matches the end of the DNA better, so the J call may be wrong. CDR3 length equals 13 residues. CDR1 and CDR2 from the germline V gene are SGHRS and YFSETQ. Written as DNA, the CDR3 is TGCGCCAGCAGCGCGGGACTGGACTACGAGCAGTACTTC. Translation gives CASSAGLDYEQYF.

V is TRBV11-2 and J is TRBJ2-7; a weak D match, TRBD1 (5 bases). The CDR3 has 14 amino acids. Between the trimmed V and J ends, which lost 3 bases and 5 bases, there was a span of 14 bases. The germline V gene has CDR1 SGHAT and CDR2 FQNNGV. The CDR3 here is CASSFRSQGNEQYF. For the CDR3, the DNA is TGTGCCAGCAGCTTTAGATCCCAGGGTAACGAGCAGTACTTC.

The V and J genes are TRBV9 and TRBJ2-7; no definite D call. This CDR3 has 14 residues. V was cut by 0 bases and J by 2 bases, with 9 bases left in between. Germline V CDR1 and CDR2: SGDLS, YYNGEE. The CDR3 spells CASSVGPGAYEQYF. CDR3 in DNA: TGTGCCAGCAGCGTAGGACCAGGCGCCTACGAGCAGTACTTC.

The CDR3 protein is CASSQSGGYNEQFF. The CDR3 region has the DNA TGTGCCAGCAGCCAGTCGGGGGGGTACAATGAGCAGTTCTTC. The chain joins TRBV7-8 to TRBJ2-1; 8 positions match TRBD2. Losses at the gene ends were 5 bases for V and 4 bases for J; bases not matched to a gene: 4. In germline, CDR1 is SGHVS, CDR2 FQNEAQ. CDR3 length equals 14 residues.

Sample share makes this clone medium-sized. V and J are TRBV14 and TRBJ2-1, with 9 bases that match TRBD2. Losses at the gene ends were 1 base for V and 8 bases for J; bases not matched to a gene: 6. Per the germline V gene, CDR1 is SGHDN and CDR2 is FVKESK. The CDR3 totals 15 residues. Written as DNA, the CDR3 is TGTGCCAGCAGCCAAGTTAGCGGGAGTTGGGATGAGCAGTTCTTC. Protein product: CASSQVSGSWDEQFF. Based on the CDR3 plus reference TRBV14 and TRBJ2-1, the full variable domain is EAGVTQFPSHSVIEKGQTVTLRCDPISGHDNLYWYRRVMGKEIKFLLHFVKESKQDESGMPNNRFLAERTGGTYSTLKVQPAELEDSGVYFCASSQVSGSWDEQFFGPGTRLTVL.

The chain has TRBV4-2 and TRBJ1-3; possible D gene TRBD1, 5 bases. The germline V gene has CDR1 LGHNA and CDR2 YNFKEQ. V lost 1 base and J lost 0, with 10 bases in between. The CDR3 loop spans 16 amino acids. The CDR3 here is CASSQGLGGSGNTIYF. In DNA, the CDR3 is TGTGCCAGCAGCCAAGGGTTGGGGGGCTCTGGAAACACCATATATTTT.

This rearrangement joins TRBV27 to TRBJ1-2; D is undetermined. The CDR3 totals 12 residues. The germline CDR1 and CDR2 sequences are MNHEY and SMNVEV (reference sequence). Deletions cut 7 bases from V and 1 base from J, with 7 bases between. The CDR3 coding sequence is TGTGCCAGCAAACGGGGTAACTATGGCTACACCTTC. This codes for CASKRGNYGYTF.

The chain couples TRBV27 to TRBJ2-2; TRBD2 matches at 7 bases. The CDR3 is 15 residues long. The germline V gene encodes CDR1 MNHEY and CDR2 SMNVEV (reference sequence). J was trimmed by 1 base and V by 4 bases; bases with no gene match: 3. The DNA of the CDR3 is TGTGCCAGCAGTTATGCTAGCGGGAACACCGGGGAGCTGTTTTTT. This translates into CASSYASGNTGELFF.

The V call is TRBV7-2, the J call TRBJ1-3, with 7 bases fitting TRBD1. The CDR3 is 17 residues long. V was clipped by 4 bases and J by 0 bases; unmatched bases: 9. Germline lookup yields CDR1 SGHTA and CDR2 FQGNSA. The chain's CDR3 is CASSWSGTASSGNTIYF. The CDR3 DNA reads TGTGCCAGCAGCTGGTCCGGGACAGCAAGCTCTGGAAACACCATATATTTT.

This chain links TRBV7-2 with TRBJ2-2; D is uncertain. V lost 3 bases and J 2 bases, leaving 4 bases between the germline ends. This CDR3 has 13 amino acids. Germline V CDR1 and CDR2: SGHTA, FQGNSA. This CDR3 is CASSFINTGELFF. CDR3 sequence (DNA): TGTGCCAGCAGCTTCATCAACACCGGGGAGCTGTTTTTT.

The rearrangement uses TRBV27 and TRBJ1-1, with TRBD1 matching over 8 bases. This CDR3 is 14 amino acids long. Per the germline V gene, CDR1 is MNHEY and CDR2 is SMNVEV (reference sequence). J was trimmed by 3 bases and V by 0 bases; bases with no gene match: 0. The CDR3 loop reads CASSLSQGDTEAFF. DNA for the CDR3: TGTGCCAGCAGTTTATCACAGGGGGACACTGAAGCTTTCTTT.

This clone was picked up one time. The rearrangement joins TRBV6-1 to TRBJ2-3; 12 bases are shared with TRBD2. CDR1 MNHNS and CDR2 SASEGT come from the germline V gene. V shed 4 bases, J shed 4 bases, and the junction held 0 bases outside the gene matches. This CDR3 spans 14 amino acids. The CDR3 DNA reads TGTGCCAGCAGTGGACTAGCGGGAGCAGATACGCAGTATTTT. Translating gives CASSGLAGADTQYF.

The chain carries TRBV27 and TRBJ1-5; 8 bases are a match to TRBD1. There are 15 residues in the CDR3. V trimming: 5 bases; J trimming: 6 bases; junction bases outside the gene matches: 9. The germline V gene encodes CDR1 MNHEY and CDR2 SMNVEV (reference sequence). The DNA of the CDR3 is TGTGCCAGCAGTCCATGGACAGGGTCGACTCAGCCCCAGCATTTT. Residues: CASSPWTGSTQPQHF.

The chain joins TRBV27 to TRBJ1-3, with no clear D. This CDR3 is 14 amino acids long. V gave up 5 bases and J gave up 0 bases, with 8 bases separating them. In germline, CDR1 is MNHEY, CDR2 SMNVEV (reference sequence). CDR3 sequence reads: CASSPSYSGNTIYF. CDR3 in DNA: TGTGCCAGCAGTCCCTCCTACTCTGGAAACACCATATATTTT.

V is TRBV28 and J is TRBJ2-1, with TRBD2 identical over 14 bases. Trimming cost V 5 bases and J 8 bases; bases outside gene matches: 8. This CDR3 comprises 16 residues. The germline V gene has CDR1 MDHEN and CDR2 SYDVKM. The CDR3 coding sequence is TGTGCCAGCAGTCCCGGGACTAGCGGGAGTCTAGATGAGCAGTTCTTC. It yields the protein CASSPGTSGSLDEQFF.

V is TRBV9 and J is TRBJ2-2, with D possibly matching TRBD1 (6 bases). The CDR3 consists of 14 residues. Deletions cut 1 base from V and 7 bases from J, with 11 bases between. Germline assignment: CDR1 SGDLS and CDR2 YYNGEE. The CDR3 spells CASSVQGISGELFF. The DNA for the CDR3 is TGTGCCAGCAGCGTACAGGGGATCAGCGGGGAGCTGTTTTTT.

The J gene is TRBJ1-5, the V gene TRBV19; 7 bases are a match to TRBD1. Germline loops: CDR1 LNHDA, CDR2 SQIVND (reference sequence). The CDR3 is 13 amino acids. Losses at the gene ends were 8 bases for V and 2 bases for J; bases not matched to a gene: 3. The CDR3 loop is CASYRGGNQPQHF. CDR3 nucleotide sequence: TGTGCCAGTTACAGGGGAGGCAATCAGCCCCAGCATTTT. The full variable domain, with the rest looked up from reference TRBV19 and TRBJ1-5, is DGGITQSPKYLFRKEGQNVTLSCEQNLNHDAMYWYRQDPGQGLRLIYYSQIVNDFQKGDIAEGYSVSREKKESFPLTVTSAQKNPTAFYLCASYRGGNQPQHFGDGTRLSIL.

For this clone: Additional DNA sequences in this sample encode the identical CDR3. The chain joins TRBV27 to TRBJ2-7, with a possible D match to TRBD1 (6 bases). Germline CDR1 MNHEY, CDR2 SMNVEV (reference sequence). The V and J ends lost 2 bases and 1 base respectively, with 6 bases between them. CDR3 length: 13 residues. CDR3 sequence (DNA): TGTGCCAGCAGTTTAACAGGGTCCTACGAGCAGTACTTC. Translating gives CASSLTGSYEQYF.

This rearrangement joins TRBV7-6 to TRBJ2-1; no clear D. The germline V and J ends were trimmed by 1 base and 7 bases, with 14 bases remaining between them. In germline, CDR1 is SGHVS, CDR2 FNYEAQ. This CDR3 spans 15 amino acids. The CDR3: CASSLGPGEINEQFF. CDR3 DNA sequence: TGTGCCAGCAGCTTAGGCCCCGGAGAAATAAATGAGCAGTTCTTC.

The V gene is TRBV4-3, the J gene TRBJ1-2; D not certain. Germline-derived CDR1 and CDR2 are LGHNA and YSLEER. The CDR3 covers 16 residues. Trimming removed 0 bases at V and 4 bases at J, with 15 bases between. CDR3 sequence: CASSQEGGSSFYGYTF. The CDR3 nucleotides read TGCGCCAGCAGCCAAGAAGGAGGCAGTTCTTTCTATGGCTACACCTTC.

The chain joins TRBV15 to TRBJ1-1, with D unclear. Trimming took off 3 bases at V and 1 base at J, with 6 bases between the two ends. The V gene's germline CDR1 is LNHNV and CDR2 YYDKDF (reference sequence). The CDR3 sequence is 13 residues long. CDR3 region: CATSSRENTEAFF. Written as DNA, the CDR3 is TGTGCCACCAGCAGCCGCGAGAACACTGAAGCTTTCTTT.

The V gene is TRBV11-2, the J gene TRBJ1-5, with 7 positions matching TRBD1. Germline CDR1 is SGHAT and CDR2 is FQNNGV. This CDR3 has 15 amino acids. After removal of 1 base from V and 3 bases from J, the junction contained 3 bases not matched to a gene. Here the CDR3 reads CASSLGGGFNQPQHF. Written as DNA, the CDR3 is TGTGCCAGCAGCTTAGGAGGGGGCTTCAATCAGCCCCAGCATTTT.

CDR3 nucleotide sequence: TGTGCCAGTAGTATCGGTTGGGAGAACTATGGCTACACCTTC. Protein: CASSIGWENYGYTF. The chain is built from TRBV19 and TRBJ1-2; D is unclear. Germline V CDR1 and CDR2: LNHDA, SQIVND (reference sequence). The CDR3 consists of 14 residues. V was shortened by 3 bases and J by 2 bases, with 10 bases between the two germline ends.

Only one count was recorded for this clone. The chain combines TRBV18 with TRBJ1-2; 7 bases match TRBD1. Trimming at V came to 2 bases and at J to 0 bases, leaving 3 bases not matched to a gene. CDR1 and CDR2 from the germline V gene are KGHSH and LQKENI. This CDR3 has 15 residues. The CDR3 sequence: CASSPADRTNYGYTF. The CDR3 region has the DNA TGTGCCAGCTCACCAGCGGACAGGACTAACTATGGCTACACCTTC. Full variable domain (outside the CDR3, taken from reference TRBV18 and TRBJ1-2): NAGVMQNPRHLVRRRGQEARLRCSPMKGHSHVYWYRQLPEEGLKFMVYLQKENIIDESGMPKERFSAEFPKEGPSILRIQQVVRGDSAAYFCASSPADRTNYGYTFGSGTRLTVV.

The chain is built from TRBV4-2 and TRBJ2-3; 9 bases are shared with TRBD2. Germline V lookup: CDR1 LGHNA, CDR2 YNFKEQ. CDR3 length: 17 amino acids. V shed 4 bases and J 3 bases; nucleotides not matched to a gene: 11. CDR3 in amino acids: CASSPPEREVGTDTQYF. CDR3 DNA sequence: TGTGCCAGCAGCCCGCCGGAGCGGGAGGTGGGAACAGATACGCAGTATTTT.